Presented here are 30 T cell receptor beta chains from one specimen sequenced in a study of regulatory T cells in long-lasting Graves disease. Time point here: newly diagnosed GD, antithyroid drugs for less than 3 months. PBMCs were the source of the RNA used for TCR sequencing. Assembly of TCR beta libraries relied on iRepertoire HTBI primers together with Arm-PCR of CDR3 regions. TCRdb re-derived calls from the multiplex PCR reads in MiXCR, one entry per CDR3 protein. The table has roughly 380,000 distinct CDR3 sequences, around 15% seen once; the top ten hold around a fifth. The source was peripheral blood mononuclear cells (PBMCs), collected at new diagnosis, from a patient treated with antithyroid drugs. Receptors originate from a female donor with Graves disease.

This clonotype was seen a few times. J is TRBJ2-1 and V is TRBV10-3; 10 bases map to TRBD2. The CDR3 consists of 15 residues. Trimming took 6 bases from V and 1 from J; bases not matched to a gene: 3. CDR1 is ENHRY and CDR2 is SYGVKD in the germline V gene. The CDR3 DNA follows: TGTGCCATCAGGGAACTAGCGGGATCCTACAATGAGCAGTTCTTC. This gives the protein CAIRELAGSYNEQFF.

This clonotype was recorded at least ten times. J is TRBJ1-1 and V is TRBV27; weak D call: TRBD1 (6 bases). Trimming left V 7 bases short and J 4 bases short, with 19 bases between. Germline V gives CDR1 MNHEY, CDR2 SMNVEV (reference sequence). The CDR3 loop spans 15 amino acids. CDR3 in DNA: TGTGCCAGCACCCCAGACCGTGAACAGGGCACTGAAGCTTTCTTT. Its translation: CASTPDREQGTEAFF.

The sample holds a few counts of this clonotype. J is TRBJ2-5 and V is TRBV27, with 9 positions matching TRBD2. Germline CDR1 reads MNHEY; CDR2 reads SMNVEV (reference sequence). Germline trimming cut 6 bases from V and 2 bases from J; bases unmatched to any gene: 13. The CDR3 is 17 residues long. The CDR3: CASSRYAGGPSQETQYF. The CDR3 nucleotides read TGTGCCAGCAGCCGTTACGCGGGAGGGCCGAGTCAAGAGACCCAGTACTTC.

This clonotype was observed a single time. The likely explanation is a read error, given a far larger clone one base away. The V call is TRBV11-2, the J call TRBJ1-5, with unresolved D. The CDR3 length is 13 residues. Germline assignment: CDR1 SGHAT and CDR2 FQNNGV. The CDR3 nucleotides read TGTGCCAGCAGCTTAGATGAGAATCAGTCCCAGCATTTT. Protein product: CASSLDENQSQHF.

There are many counts of this clonotype. This sequence joins TRBV4-1 and TRBJ2-1, with 11 positions matching TRBD2. The CDR3 runs 17 residues. CDR1 is MGHRA, CDR2 YSYEKL, per germline. V was clipped by 0 bases and J by 3 bases; unmatched bases: 4. This CDR3 reads CASSQDSGGALYNEQFF. CDR3 DNA sequence: TGCGCCAGCAGCCAAGATAGCGGGGGGGCCCTCTACAATGAGCAGTTCTTC.

This clonotype was seen a few times. This rearrangement joins TRBV7-9 to TRBJ2-7, with TRBD2 matching 10 bases. Germline values: CDR1 SEHNR, CDR2 FQNEAQ (reference sequence). CDR3 size: 15 residues. Losses at the gene ends were 8 bases for V and 0 bases for J; bases not matched to a gene: 7. The CDR3 spells CASGFSGGTSYEQYF. CDR3 DNA sequence: TGTGCCAGCGGATTTAGCGGGGGGACCTCCTACGAGCAGTACTTC.

This clonotype appeared a few times. This chain connects TRBV30 to TRBJ2-7; 8 nucleotides agree with TRBD1. From germline, CDR1 is GTSNPN and CDR2 SVGIG (reference sequence). J gave up 2 bases and V 3 bases, and 3 bases lay outside the gene matches. This CDR3 spans 13 amino acids. CDR3 nucleotide sequence: TGTGCCTGGAGCCGGACAGGGCCCTACGAGCAGTACTTC. It yields the protein CAWSRTGPYEQYF.

This chain uses TRBV5-5 with TRBJ1-1, with TRBD1 as a possible D gene (6 bases). V was clipped by 0 bases and J by 3 bases, with 12 bases between them. The germline CDR1 and CDR2 sequences are SGHKS and YYEKEE (reference sequence). This CDR3 has 15 residues. The CDR3 bases are TGTGCCAGCAGCTTGGCGGACAGATCGGACACTGAAGCTTTCTTT. It codes for CASSLADRSDTEAFF.

This clonotype was seen at least ten times. This sequence joins TRBV6-1 and TRBJ2-3; perhaps TRBD2 as D (5 bases). Germline assignment: CDR1 MNHNS and CDR2 SASEGT. The ends were cut back, 2 bases at V and 0 bases at J, with 12 bases in the middle. This CDR3 region has 16 residues. The CDR3 reads CASSERVGGSTDTQYF. CDR3 in DNA: TGTGCCAGCAGTGAAAGGGTTGGCGGGAGCACAGATACGCAGTATTTT.

This clonotype was found many times. The CDR3 reads CSARASNPTSGVYEQYF. The CDR3 DNA reads TGCAGTGCTAGAGCGTCGAATCCGACTAGCGGAGTCTACGAGCAGTACTTC. J is TRBJ2-7 and V is TRBV20-1; 9 bases match TRBD2. The V and J ends lost 1 base and 3 bases, in that order; junction bases with no gene match: 13. Per the germline V gene, CDR1 is DFQATT and CDR2 is SNEGSKA (reference sequence). This CDR3 has 17 amino acids.

This clonotype was recorded many times. This chain uses TRBV4-1 with TRBJ2-7; 8 positions match TRBD1. The V segment lost 2 bases and the J segment 3 bases; nucleotides outside the gene matches: 3. This CDR3 is 14 amino acids long. Germline-derived CDR1 and CDR2 are MGHRA and YSYEKL. CDR3 DNA: TGCGCCAGCAGCCAAATCGGACAGGGCTACGAGCAGTACTTC. The encoded protein is CASSQIGQGYEQYF.

This clonotype was seen more than once but under ten times. One junction end disagrees with the germline gene, perhaps due to a read error. CDR3 region: CATSPGLAGDGEQFF. The CDR3 region has the DNA TGTGCCACCTCACCAGGGCTAGCGGGGGATGGTGAGCAGTTCTTC. This sequence joins TRBV18 and TRBJ2-1, with 10 nucleotides matching TRBD2. The CDR3 runs 15 residues. CDR1 KGHSH and CDR2 LQKENI come from the germline V gene.

The chain links TRBV19 to TRBJ1-1, with D uncertain. Trimming cost V 7 bases and J 6 bases, with 6 bases left between them. The CDR3 contains 10 residues. Germline CDR1 reads LNHDA; CDR2 reads SQIVND (reference sequence). The CDR3 region is CASTGSEAFF. CDR3 sequence (DNA): TGTGCCAGTACCGGCTCTGAAGCTTTCTTT.

This clonotype was seen ten or more times. The V call is TRBV20-1, the J call TRBJ1-4, with no clear D. Looked up from germline, CDR1 is DFQATT and CDR2 is SNEGSKA (reference sequence). V dropped 6 bases and J dropped 6 bases, with 14 bases sitting between them. The CDR3 runs to 13 residues. This CDR3 is CSAGRAPDEKLFF. CDR3 in DNA: TGCAGTGCAGGCCGGGCCCCGGATGAAAAACTGTTTTTT.

This clonotype was seen at least ten times. V and J are TRBV6-1 and TRBJ2-5, with D uncertain. The CDR3 totals 12 residues. V was clipped by 2 bases and J by 0 bases, with 1 base between them. Germline V lookup: CDR1 MNHNS, CDR2 SASEGT. Here the CDR3 DNA reads TGTGCCAGCAGTGAATACCAAGAGACCCAGTACTTC. Amino acid sequence: CASSEYQETQYF.

This clonotype was seen ten or more times. The chain joins TRBV6-2 or TRBV6-3 to TRBJ1-1; D remains unclear. Germline V gene lookup returns CDR1 MNHEY and CDR2 SVGEGT. Trimming pared 2 bases from V and 5 bases from J, leaving 9 bases between. CDR3 length: 13 amino acids. CDR3 sequence reads: CASSYGIRTEAFF. CDR3 nucleotide sequence: TGTGCCAGCAGTTACGGTATTAGGACTGAAGCTTTCTTT.

This clonotype was seen repeatedly, ten times or more. The chain carries TRBV5-1 and TRBJ1-2; the D is unclear. V lost 5 bases and J 6 bases, leaving 17 bases between the germline ends. The length of the CDR3 is 14 residues. CDR1 SGHRS and CDR2 YFSETQ come from the germline V gene. The CDR3 is CASSIINSLDGYTF. The CDR3 nucleotides are TGCGCCAGCAGTATTATTAATAGCCTGGATGGCTACACCTTC. The variable domain in full, completed from reference TRBV5-1 and TRBJ1-2, reads KAGVTQTPRYLIKTRGQQVTLSCSPISGHRSVSWYQQTPGQGLQFLFEYFSETQRNKGNFPGRFSGRQFSNSRSEMNVSTLELGDSALYLCASSIINSLDGYTFGSGTRLTVV.

There are many counts of this clonotype. The chain recombines TRBV28 with TRBJ2-5, with TRBD2 matching 9 bases. Trimming took 6 bases from V and 11 from J; bases not matched to a gene: 7. Looked up from germline, CDR1 is MDHEN and CDR2 is SYDVKM. CDR3 size: 12 residues. Here the CDR3 reads CASSPWSGGQYF. CDR3 DNA sequence: TGTGCCAGCAGCCCTTGGAGCGGGGGGCAGTACTTC.

J is TRBJ2-3 and V is TRBV20-1; no firm D call. Germline V CDR1 and CDR2: DFQATT, SNEGSKA (reference sequence). V was trimmed by 4 bases and J by 1 base, leaving 6 bases between them. The CDR3 has 12 residues. The CDR3 protein is CSAKYGTDTQYF. CDR3 in DNA: TGCAGTGCTAAGTACGGCACAGATACGCAGTATTTT.

J is TRBJ1-5 and V is TRBV6-1; D unclear. V gave up 5 bases and J gave up 7 bases, with 18 bases separating them. Germline-derived CDR1 and CDR2 are MNHNS and SASEGT. The CDR3 is made up of 15 amino acids. CDR3 bases: TGTGCCAGCAGTCCTGGTCCAGGTTCGAGGCAGCCCCAGCATTTT. Protein sequence: CASSPGPGSRQPQHF.

This clonotype was observed at least ten times. The rearrangement uses TRBV10-1 and TRBJ2-7, with 7 bases identical to TRBD1. V gave up 4 bases and J gave up 1 base; unmatched junction bases: 4. In germline, CDR1 is WNHNN, CDR2 SYGVQD (reference sequence). This CDR3 is 14 amino acids long. This CDR3 reads CASSGDRGSYEQYF. Written as DNA, the CDR3 is TGCGCCAGCAGTGGGGACAGAGGGTCCTACGAGCAGTACTTC.

This clonotype was detected a few times. V and J are TRBV5-1 and TRBJ1-1; no clear D. Germline V gene sequence: CDR1 SGHRS, CDR2 YFSETQ. The CDR3 covers 14 residues. V shed 2 bases and J shed 0 bases, with 8 bases lying between them. The CDR3 sequence: CASSFRVMNTEAFF. The CDR3 DNA is TGCGCCAGCAGCTTTAGGGTGATGAACACTGAAGCTTTCTTT.

The V gene is TRBV19, the J gene TRBJ2-1; the match to TRBD2 covers 7 bases. Germline values: CDR1 LNHDA, CDR2 SQIVND (reference sequence). V gave up 7 bases and J gave up 4 bases; unmatched junction bases: 10. This CDR3 is built from 15 residues. The CDR3 protein is CASTLGGSLYNEQFF. The CDR3 DNA follows: TGTGCCAGTACCCTTGGCGGGAGTCTATACAATGAGCAGTTCTTC.

Regarding this clonotype: A much larger clone lies a single base off, so this may be a read error. The genes are TRBV6-2 or TRBV6-3 and TRBJ1-2; 8 positions match TRBD1. CDR3 length equals 14 residues. Germline lookup yields CDR1 MNHEY and CDR2 SVGEGT. The CDR3 DNA follows: TGTGCCACTACGGGGTTACAGGGGGACTATGACTACACCTTC. Encoded protein: CATTGLQGDYDYTF.

This clonotype has at least ten counts. The chain uses TRBV18 and TRBJ1-1, with D maybe TRBD1 (6 bases). Per germline, CDR1 KGHSH and CDR2 LQKENI. The CDR3 extends over 15 amino acids. V was shortened by 8 bases and J by 0 bases, with 16 bases between the two germline ends. CDR3 residues: CASSPPTGLNTEAFF. The DNA for the CDR3 is TGTGCCAGCAGCCCCCCGACAGGCCTGAACACTGAAGCTTTCTTT.

This sequence joins TRBV7-2 and TRBJ1-4, with D unclear. From germline, CDR1 is SGHTA and CDR2 FQGNSA. The V end lost 5 bases, the J end lost 6 bases, and 16 bases lay between the germline ends. The CDR3 spans 15 residues. The CDR3 coding sequence is TGTGCCAGCAGCCCTCGGGTCAGCCTGGATGAAAAACTGTTTTTT. Its translation: CASSPRVSLDEKLFF.

This clonotype was recorded at least ten times. This sequence joins TRBV28 and TRBJ2-3; D gene unclear. Germline values: CDR1 MDHEN, CDR2 SYDVKM. V lost 2 bases and J lost 2, with 11 bases in between. The CDR3 is 15 amino acids. The CDR3 protein is CASSLALGITDTQYF. CDR3 nucleotide sequence: TGTGCCAGCAGTTTAGCTCTAGGGATCACAGATACGCAGTATTTT. Together with reference TRBV28 and TRBJ2-3, the CDR3 gives the full variable domain: DVKVTQSSRYLVKRTGEKVFLECVQDMDHENMFWYRQDPGLGLRLIYFSYDVKMKEKGDIPEGYSVSREKKERFSLILESASTNQTSMYLCASSLALGITDTQYFGPGTRLTVL.

This clonotype was recorded many times. The chain is built from TRBV20-1 and TRBJ1-2; the D gene is possibly TRBD1 (5 bases). V was cut by 4 bases and J by 2 bases, with 11 bases left in between. Germline V CDR1 and CDR2: DFQATT, SNEGSKA (reference sequence). There are 13 residues in the CDR3. DNA for the CDR3: TGCAGTGCTACTAAGGACACCAACTATGGCTACACCTTC. Its translation is CSATKDTNYGYTF.

The chain has TRBV24-1 and TRBJ2-2; perhaps D is TRBD1 or TRBD2 (6 bases each). Germline CDR1 is KGHDR and CDR2 is SFDVKD. Trimming shortened V by 1 base and J by 0 bases, and 11 bases separated the two germline ends. The CDR3 covers 17 residues. For the CDR3, the DNA is TGTGCCACCAGTGATTTAGGGGGGACAACGAACACCGGGGAGCTGTTTTTT. Translated, it gives CATSDLGGTTNTGELFF.

A few counts support this clonotype. The V and J genes are TRBV7-3 and TRBJ2-5, with D possibly being TRBD1 or TRBD2 (5 bases each). V was trimmed by 5 bases and J by 5 bases, leaving 15 bases between them. CDR1 and CDR2 (germline): SGHTA, FQGTGA. This CDR3 has 14 residues. CDR3 residues: CASSPGRGEETQYF. The CDR3 region has the DNA TGTGCCAGCAGCCCCGGAAGAGGGGAGGAGACCCAGTACTTC.